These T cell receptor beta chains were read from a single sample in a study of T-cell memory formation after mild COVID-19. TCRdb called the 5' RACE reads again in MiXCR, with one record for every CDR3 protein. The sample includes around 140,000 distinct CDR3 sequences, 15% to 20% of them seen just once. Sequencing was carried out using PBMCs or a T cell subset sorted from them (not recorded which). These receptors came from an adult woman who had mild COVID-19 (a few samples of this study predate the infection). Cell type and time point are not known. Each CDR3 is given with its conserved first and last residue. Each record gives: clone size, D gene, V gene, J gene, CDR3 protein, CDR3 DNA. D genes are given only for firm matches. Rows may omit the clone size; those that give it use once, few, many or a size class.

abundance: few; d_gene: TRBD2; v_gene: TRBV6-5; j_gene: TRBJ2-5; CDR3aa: CASSYSSGGTKTQYF; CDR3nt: TGTGCCAGCAGTTACTCTAGCGGGGGTACGAAGACCCAGTACTTC
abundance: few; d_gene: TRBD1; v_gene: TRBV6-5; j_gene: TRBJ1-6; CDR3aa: CASSYLPGGQGASNSPLHF; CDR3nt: TGTGCCAGCAGTTACTTACCCGGGGGACAGGGGGCTAGTAATTCACCCCTCCACTTT
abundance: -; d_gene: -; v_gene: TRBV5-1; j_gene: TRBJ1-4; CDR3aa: CASSGTGGPDEKLFF; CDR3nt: TGCGCCAGCAGCGGAACCGGGGGGCCTGATGAAAAACTGTTTTTT
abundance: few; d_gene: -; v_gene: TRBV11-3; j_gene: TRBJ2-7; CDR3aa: CASSRWQNEQYF; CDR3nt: TGTGCCAGCAGCAGATGGCAAAACGAGCAGTACTTC
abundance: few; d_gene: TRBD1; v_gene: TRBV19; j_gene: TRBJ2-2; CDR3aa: CASSTKTGWTGELFF; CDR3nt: TGTGCCAGTAGTACAAAGACAGGGTGGACCGGGGAGCTGTTTTTT
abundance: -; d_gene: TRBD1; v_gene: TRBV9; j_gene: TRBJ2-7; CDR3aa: CASSVGTVNNEQYF; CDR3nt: TGTGCCAGCAGCGTCGGGACAGTCAACAACGAGCAGTACTTC
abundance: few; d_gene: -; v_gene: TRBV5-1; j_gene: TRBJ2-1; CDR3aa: CASRPREFYNEQFF; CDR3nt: TGCGCCAGCCGTCCTAGGGAGTTCTACAATGAGCAGTTCTTC
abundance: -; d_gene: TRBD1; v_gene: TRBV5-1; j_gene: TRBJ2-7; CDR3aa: CASSLVGGTSNEQYF; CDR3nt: TGCGCCAGCAGCTTGGTAGGGGGCACTTCGAACGAGCAGTACTTC
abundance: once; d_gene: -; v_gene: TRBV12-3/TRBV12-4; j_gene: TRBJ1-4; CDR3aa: CASSRQGSVSEKLFF; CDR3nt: TGTGCCAGCAGTCGTCAGGGTTCCGTGTCTGAAAAACTGTTTTTT
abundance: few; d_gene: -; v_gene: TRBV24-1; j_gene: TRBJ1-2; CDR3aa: CATSVDGTRSGYTF; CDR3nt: TGTGCCACCAGTGTCGACGGGACCCGGTCAGGCTACACCTTC
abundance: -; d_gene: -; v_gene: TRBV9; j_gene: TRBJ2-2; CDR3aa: CASSPKQDTGELFF; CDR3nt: TGTGCCAGCAGCCCAAAACAAGACACCGGGGAGCTGTTTTTT
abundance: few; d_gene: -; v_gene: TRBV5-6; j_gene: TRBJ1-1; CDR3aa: CASSFISVNTEAFF; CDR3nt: TGTGCCAGCAGCTTCATTTCGGTGAACACTGAAGCTTTCTTT
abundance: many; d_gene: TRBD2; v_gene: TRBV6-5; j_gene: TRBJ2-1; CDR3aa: CASFGGGPHNEQFF; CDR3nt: TGTGCCAGCTTCGGGGGAGGGCCCCACAATGAGCAGTTCTTC
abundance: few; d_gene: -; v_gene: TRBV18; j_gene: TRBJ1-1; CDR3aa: CASSPDGAMNTEAFF; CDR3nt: TGTGCCAGCTCTCCCGACGGGGCCATGAACACTGAAGCTTTCTTT
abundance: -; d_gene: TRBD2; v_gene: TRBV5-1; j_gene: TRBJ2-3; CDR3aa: CASSHPISGARDTQYF; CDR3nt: TGCGCCAGCAGCCACCCCATCAGCGGGGCCAGGGATACGCAGTATTTT
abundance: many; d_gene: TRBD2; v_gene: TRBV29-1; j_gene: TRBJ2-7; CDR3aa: CSVFESGRNEQYF; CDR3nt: TGCAGCGTTTTCGAGAGCGGGAGAAACGAGCAGTACTTC
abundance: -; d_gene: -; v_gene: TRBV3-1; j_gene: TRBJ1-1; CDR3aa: CASSQVTDWGTEAFF; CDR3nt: TGTGCCAGCAGCCAAGTAACCGATTGGGGCACTGAAGCTTTCTTT
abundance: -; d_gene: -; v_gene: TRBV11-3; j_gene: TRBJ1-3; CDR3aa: CASSPDSGNTIYF; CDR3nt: TGTGCCAGCAGCCCAGACTCTGGAAACACCATATATTTT
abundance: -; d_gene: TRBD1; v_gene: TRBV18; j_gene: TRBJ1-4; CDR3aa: CASSPTTGTHEKLFF; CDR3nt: TGTGCCAGCTCACCAACGACAGGGACCCATGAAAAACTGTTTTTT
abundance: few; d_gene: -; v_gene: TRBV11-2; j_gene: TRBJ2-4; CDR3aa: CASSNRLVSAKNIQYF; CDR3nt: TGTGCCAGCAGCAATCGACTAGTGTCAGCCAAAAACATTCAGTACTTC
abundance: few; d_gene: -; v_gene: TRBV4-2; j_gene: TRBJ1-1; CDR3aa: CASSQAETANTEAFF; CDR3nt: TGTGCCAGCAGCCAAGCGGAGACAGCAAACACTGAAGCTTTCTTT
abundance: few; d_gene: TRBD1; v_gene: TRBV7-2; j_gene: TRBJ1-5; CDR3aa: CASSFETGVQPQHF; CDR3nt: TGTGCCAGCAGCTTTGAGACAGGGGTGCAGCCCCAGCATTTT
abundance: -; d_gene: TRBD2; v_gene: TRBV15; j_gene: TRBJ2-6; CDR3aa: CATSRTSGRAYGANVLTF; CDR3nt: TGTGCCACCTCCCGGACTAGCGGGAGGGCCTATGGGGCCAACGTCCTGACTTTC
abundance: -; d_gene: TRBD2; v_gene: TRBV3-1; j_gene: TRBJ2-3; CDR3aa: CASSQVKRGGGTQYF; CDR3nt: TGTGCCAGCAGCCAAGTGAAGCGGGGGGGAGGGACGCAGTATTTT
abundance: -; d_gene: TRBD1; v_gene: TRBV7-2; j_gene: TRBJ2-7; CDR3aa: CASSLRDRGTYEQYF; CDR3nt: TGTGCCAGCAGCTTACGGGACAGGGGGACCTACGAGCAGTACTTC
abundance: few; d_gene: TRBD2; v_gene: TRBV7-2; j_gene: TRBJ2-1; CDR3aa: CASSSRTSGRAYEQFF; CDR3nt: TGTGCCAGCAGCTCAAGGACTAGCGGGAGGGCCTATGAGCAGTTCTTC
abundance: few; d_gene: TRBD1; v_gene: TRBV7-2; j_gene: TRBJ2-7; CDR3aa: CASSQTGVTYEQYF; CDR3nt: TGTGCCAGCAGCCAGACAGGGGTCACCTACGAGCAGTACTTC
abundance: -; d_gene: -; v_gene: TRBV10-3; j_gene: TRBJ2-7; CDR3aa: CAISEQTYEQYF; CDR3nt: TGTGCCATCAGTGAACAGACCTACGAGCAGTACTTC
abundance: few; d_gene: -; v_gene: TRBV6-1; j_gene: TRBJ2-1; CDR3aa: CASSGSREDLMFF; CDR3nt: TGTGCCAGCAGCGGGTCTAGGGAAGACCTGATGTTCTTC
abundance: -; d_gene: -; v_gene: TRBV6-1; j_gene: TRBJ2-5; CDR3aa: CASSPAAETQYF; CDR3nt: TGTGCCAGCAGTCCTGCGGCGGAGACCCAGTACTTC
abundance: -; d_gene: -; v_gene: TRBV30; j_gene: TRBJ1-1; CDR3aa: CAWRVGQTNTEAFF; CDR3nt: TGTGCCTGGAGGGTCGGACAGACGAACACTGAAGCTTTCTTT
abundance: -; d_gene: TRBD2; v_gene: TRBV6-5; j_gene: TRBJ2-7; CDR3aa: CASSSRLAGHYEQYF; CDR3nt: TGTGCCAGCAGTTCCCGGCTAGCGGGACACTACGAGCAGTACTTC
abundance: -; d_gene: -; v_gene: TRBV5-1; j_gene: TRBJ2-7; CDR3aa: CASSLTGDPSYEQYF; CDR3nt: TGCGCCAGCAGCTTGACGGGGGACCCCTCCTACGAGCAGTACTTC
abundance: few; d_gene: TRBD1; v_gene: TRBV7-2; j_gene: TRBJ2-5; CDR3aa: CASSVDREETQYF; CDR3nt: TGTGCCAGCAGCGTAGACAGGGAAGAGACCCAGTACTTC
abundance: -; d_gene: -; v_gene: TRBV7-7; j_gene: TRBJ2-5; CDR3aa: CASSFGPTETQYF; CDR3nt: TGTGCTAGCAGCTTCGGCCCCACGGAGACCCAGTACTTC
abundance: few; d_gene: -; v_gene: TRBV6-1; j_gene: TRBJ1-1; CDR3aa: CASSDSWDTEAFF; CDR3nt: TGTGCCAGCAGTGACTCATGGGACACTGAAGCTTTCTTT
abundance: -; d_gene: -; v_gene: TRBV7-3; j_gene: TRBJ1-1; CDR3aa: CASSLGGRRSEAFF; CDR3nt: TGTGCCAGCAGCTTAGGGGGGCGCAGGTCTGAAGCTTTCTTT
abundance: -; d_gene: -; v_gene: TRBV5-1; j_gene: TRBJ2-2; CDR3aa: CATTVGSRWTGELFF; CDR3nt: TGCGCCACCACCGTTGGGTCGAGGTGGACCGGGGAGCTGTTTTTT
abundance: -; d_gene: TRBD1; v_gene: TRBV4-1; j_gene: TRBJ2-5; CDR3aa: CASSQVTGAETHYF; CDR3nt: TGCGCCAGCAGCCAAGTGACAGGGGCCGAGACCCATTACTTC
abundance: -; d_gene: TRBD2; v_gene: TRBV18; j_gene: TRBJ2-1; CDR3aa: CASSPRGLAYEQFF; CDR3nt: TGTGCCAGCTCACCACGGGGACTAGCTTATGAGCAGTTCTTC
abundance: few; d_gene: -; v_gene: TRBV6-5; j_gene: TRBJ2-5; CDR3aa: CASSYRAARGETQYF; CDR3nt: TGTGCCAGCAGTTACCGGGCCGCCCGGGGGGAGACCCAGTACTTC
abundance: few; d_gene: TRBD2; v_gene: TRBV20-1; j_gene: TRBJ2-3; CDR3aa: CSARGDRFRASGSLDTQYF; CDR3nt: TGCAGTGCTAGAGGGGACCGCTTTAGGGCTAGCGGGAGTTTGGATACGCAGTATTTT
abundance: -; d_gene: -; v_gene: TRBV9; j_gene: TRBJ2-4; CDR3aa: CASSSRDTSKNIQYF; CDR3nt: TGTGCCAGCAGCTCCCGGGACACCTCCAAAAACATTCAGTACTTC
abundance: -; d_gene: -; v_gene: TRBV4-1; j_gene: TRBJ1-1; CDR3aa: CASSQELAGTTEAFF; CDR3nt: TGCGCCAGCAGCCAAGAACTCGCAGGGACCACTGAAGCTTTCTTT
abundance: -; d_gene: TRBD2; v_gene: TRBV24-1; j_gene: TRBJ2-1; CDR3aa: CATGKRAGGSYNEQFF; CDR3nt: TGTGCCACGGGCAAGCGGGCGGGAGGCTCCTACAATGAGCAGTTCTTC
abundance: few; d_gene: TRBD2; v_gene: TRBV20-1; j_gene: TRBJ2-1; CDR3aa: CSARDPGLAGYNEQFF; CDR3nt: TGCAGTGCTAGAGACCCGGGACTAGCGGGGTACAATGAGCAGTTCTTC
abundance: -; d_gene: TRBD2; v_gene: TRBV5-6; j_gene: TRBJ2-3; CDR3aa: CASRPGLAGGRTDTQYF; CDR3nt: TGTGCCAGCAGACCGGGACTAGCGGGAGGGCGCACAGATACGCAGTATTTT
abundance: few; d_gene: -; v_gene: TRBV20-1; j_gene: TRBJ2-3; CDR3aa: CSAGGPSAGTQYF; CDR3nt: TGCAGTGCCGGGGGGCCTAGCGCCGGTACGCAGTATTTT
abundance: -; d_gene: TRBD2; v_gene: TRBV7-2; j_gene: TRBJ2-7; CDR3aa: CASSQGLAGEQYF; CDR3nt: TGTGCCAGCAGCCAGGGACTAGCGGGAGAGCAGTACTTC
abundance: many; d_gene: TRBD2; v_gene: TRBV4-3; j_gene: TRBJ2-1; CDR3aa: CASSQDQTSGSKFF; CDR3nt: TGCGCCAGCAGCCAAGATCAGACTAGCGGGAGTAAGTTCTTC
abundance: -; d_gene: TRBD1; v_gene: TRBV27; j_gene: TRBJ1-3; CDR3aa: CASSRDRPSGNTIYF; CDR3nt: TGTGCCAGCAGCCGGGACAGGCCCTCTGGAAACACCATATATTTT
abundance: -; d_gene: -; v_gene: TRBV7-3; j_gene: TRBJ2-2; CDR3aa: CASSLRGPNTGELFF; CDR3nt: TGTGCCAGCAGCTTAAGGGGGCCGAACACCGGGGAGCTGTTTTTT
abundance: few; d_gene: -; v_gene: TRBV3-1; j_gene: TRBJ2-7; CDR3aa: CASSSRLAREQYF; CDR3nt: TGTGCCAGCAGCTCCAGGCTAGCGCGGGAGCAGTACTTC
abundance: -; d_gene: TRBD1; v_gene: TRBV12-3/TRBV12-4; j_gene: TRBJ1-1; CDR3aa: CASRTGQQNTEAFF; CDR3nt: TGTGCCAGCAGAACGGGACAGCAGAACACTGAAGCTTTCTTT
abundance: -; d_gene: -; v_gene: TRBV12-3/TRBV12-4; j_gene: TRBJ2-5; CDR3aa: CASSPGAAPTQYF; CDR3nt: TGTGCCAGCAGCCCTGGGGCTGCTCCGACCCAGTACTTC